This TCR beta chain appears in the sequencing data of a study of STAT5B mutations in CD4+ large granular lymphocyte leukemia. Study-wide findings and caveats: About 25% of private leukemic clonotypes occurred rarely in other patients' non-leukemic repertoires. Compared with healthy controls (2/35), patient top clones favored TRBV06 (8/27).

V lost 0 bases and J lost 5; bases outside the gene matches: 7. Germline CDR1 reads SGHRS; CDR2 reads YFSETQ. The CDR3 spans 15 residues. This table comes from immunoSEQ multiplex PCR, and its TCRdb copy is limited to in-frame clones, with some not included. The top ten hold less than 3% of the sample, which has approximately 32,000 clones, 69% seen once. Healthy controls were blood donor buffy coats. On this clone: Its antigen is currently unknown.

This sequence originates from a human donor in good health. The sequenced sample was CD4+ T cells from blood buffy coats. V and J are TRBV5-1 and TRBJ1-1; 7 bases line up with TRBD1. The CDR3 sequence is CASSLGGTQGTEAFF. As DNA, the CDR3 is TGCGCCAGCAGCTTGGGGGGGACACAGGGGACTGAAGCTTTCTTT. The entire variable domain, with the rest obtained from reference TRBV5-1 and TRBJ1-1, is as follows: KAGVTQTPRYLIKTRGQQVTLSCSPISGHRSVSWYQQTPGQGLQFLFEYFSETQRNKGNFPGRFSGRQFSNSRSEMNVSTLELGDSALYLCASSLGGTQGTEAFFGQGTRLTVV.